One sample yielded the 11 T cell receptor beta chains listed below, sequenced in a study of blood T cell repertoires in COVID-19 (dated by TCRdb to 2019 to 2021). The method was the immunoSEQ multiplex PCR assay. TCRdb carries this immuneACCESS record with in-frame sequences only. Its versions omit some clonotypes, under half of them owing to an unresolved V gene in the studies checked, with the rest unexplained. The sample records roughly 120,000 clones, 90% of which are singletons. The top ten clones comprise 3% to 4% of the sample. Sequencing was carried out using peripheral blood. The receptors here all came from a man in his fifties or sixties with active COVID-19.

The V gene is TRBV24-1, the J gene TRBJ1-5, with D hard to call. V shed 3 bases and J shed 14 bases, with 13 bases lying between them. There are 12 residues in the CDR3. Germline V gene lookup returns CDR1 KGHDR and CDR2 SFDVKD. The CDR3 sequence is CATSDGGRSKHF. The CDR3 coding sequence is TGTGCCACCAGTGATGGTGGCAGGTCCAAGCATTTT.

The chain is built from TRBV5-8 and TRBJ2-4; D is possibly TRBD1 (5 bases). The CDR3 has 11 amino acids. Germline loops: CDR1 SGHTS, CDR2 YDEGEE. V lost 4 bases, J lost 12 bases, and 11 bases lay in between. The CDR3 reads CASSPRGTQYF. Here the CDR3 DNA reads TGTGCCAGCAGCCCTAGGGGAACTCAGTACTTC.

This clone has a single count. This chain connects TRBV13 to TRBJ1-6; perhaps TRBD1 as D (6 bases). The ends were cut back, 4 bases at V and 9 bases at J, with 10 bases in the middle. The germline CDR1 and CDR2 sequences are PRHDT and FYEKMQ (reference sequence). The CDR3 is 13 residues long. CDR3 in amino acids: CASSSHRASPLHF. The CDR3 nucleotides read TGTGCCAGCAGCTCTCACAGGGCTTCACCCCTCCACTTT.

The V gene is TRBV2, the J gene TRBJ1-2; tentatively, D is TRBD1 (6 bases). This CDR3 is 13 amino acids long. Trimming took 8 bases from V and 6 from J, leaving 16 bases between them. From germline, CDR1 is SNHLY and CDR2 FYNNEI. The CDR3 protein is CASSRDTSNGYTF. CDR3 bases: TGTGCCAGCTCCAGGGACACCTCAAATGGCTACACCTTC.

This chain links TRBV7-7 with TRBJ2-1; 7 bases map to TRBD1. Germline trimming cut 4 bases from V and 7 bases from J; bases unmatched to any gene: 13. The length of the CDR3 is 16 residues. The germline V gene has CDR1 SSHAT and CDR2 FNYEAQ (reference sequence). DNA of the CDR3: TGTGCCAGCAGCTCCGGGACAGCCCTGACCCAAAATGAGCAGTTCTTC. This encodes CASSSGTALTQNEQFF.

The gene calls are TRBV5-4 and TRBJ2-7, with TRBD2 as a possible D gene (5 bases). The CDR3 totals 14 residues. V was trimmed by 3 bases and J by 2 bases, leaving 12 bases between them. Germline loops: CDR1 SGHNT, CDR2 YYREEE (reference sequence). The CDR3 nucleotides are TGTGCCAGCAGCTCCCCCGAGGGAGCCTACGAGCAGTACTTC. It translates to CASSSPEGAYEQYF.

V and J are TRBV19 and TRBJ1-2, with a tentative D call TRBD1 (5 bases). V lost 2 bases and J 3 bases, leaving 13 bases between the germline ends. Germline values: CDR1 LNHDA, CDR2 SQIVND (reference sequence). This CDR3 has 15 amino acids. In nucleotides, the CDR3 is TGTGCCAGTAGTATAAAGACCGACAGATACTATGGCTACACCTTC. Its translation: CASSIKTDRYYGYTF.

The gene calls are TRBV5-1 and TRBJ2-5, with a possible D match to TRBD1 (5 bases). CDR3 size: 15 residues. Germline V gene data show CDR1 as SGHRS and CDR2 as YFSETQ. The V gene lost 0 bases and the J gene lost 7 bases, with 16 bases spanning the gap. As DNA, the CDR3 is TGCGCCAGCAGCTTGGGGGGCAGCTTCGAGTCGACCCAGTACTTC. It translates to CASSLGGSFESTQYF.

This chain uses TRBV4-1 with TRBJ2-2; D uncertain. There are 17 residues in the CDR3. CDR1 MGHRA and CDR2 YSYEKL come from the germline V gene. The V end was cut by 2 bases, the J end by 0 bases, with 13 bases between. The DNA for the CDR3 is TGCGCCAGCAGCCAATTAGGATTGGGCTCGAACACCGGGGAGCTGTTTTTT. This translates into CASSQLGLGSNTGELFF.

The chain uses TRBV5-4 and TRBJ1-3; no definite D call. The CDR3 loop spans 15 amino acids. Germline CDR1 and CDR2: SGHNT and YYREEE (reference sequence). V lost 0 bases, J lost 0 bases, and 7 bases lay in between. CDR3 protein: CASSLGSGSGNTIYF. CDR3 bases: TGTGCCAGCAGCTTGGGATCAGGCTCTGGAAACACCATATATTTT. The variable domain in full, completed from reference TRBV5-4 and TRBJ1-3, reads ETGVTQSPTHLIKTRGQQVTLRCSSQSGHNTVSWYQQALGQGPQFIFQYYREEENGRGNFPPRFSGLQFPNYSSELNVNALELDDSALYLCASSLGSGSGNTIYFGEGSWLTVV.

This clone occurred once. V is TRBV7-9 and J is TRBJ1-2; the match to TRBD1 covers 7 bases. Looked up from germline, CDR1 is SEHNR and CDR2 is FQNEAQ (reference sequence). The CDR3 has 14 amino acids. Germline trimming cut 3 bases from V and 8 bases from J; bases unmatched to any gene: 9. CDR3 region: CASSFIDRAEGYTF. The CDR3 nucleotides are TGTGCCAGCAGCTTTATAGACAGGGCTGAAGGCTACACCTTC.